This T cell receptor (beta chain) was sequenced in a study of blood T cell repertoires in COVID-19. V was clipped by 4 bases and J by 5 bases; unmatched bases: 10. This CDR3 has 16 residues. CDR1 is SGHNT and CDR2 is YYREEE in the germline V gene (reference sequence). Method: immunoSEQ multiplex PCR; TCRdb's copy keeps in-frame clones and lacks some. The sample holds about 430,000 clones, about 88% seen once. The sample consisted of PBMCs or T cells enriched from blood (not recorded which). The chain joins TRBV5-4 to TRBJ2-5; TRBD2 matches at 11 bases. This clonotype originated in a woman aged 18-30 years who had been exposed to COVID-19. Here the CDR3 reads CASSPRLAGLGETQYF. The CDR3 coding sequence is TGTGCCAGCAGCCCACGACTAGCGGGATTGGGGGAGACCCAGTACTTC.